This T cell receptor (beta chain) was documented in a study of T cell responses to AZD1222 COVID-19 vaccine. Whole-study results and caveats: Donors skewed white British and female; clonal diversity was possibly underestimated. Sampled repertoires all dated from after the peak T cell response. After two AZD1222 doses, spike-specific TCR breadth and depth rose versus day 0.

With respect to this clone: Its target is unknown.

V was cut by 5 bases and J by 0 bases, with 17 bases left in between. Per germline, CDR1 MNHEY and CDR2 SMNVEV (reference sequence). The CDR3 runs 18 residues. The protocol was immunoSEQ multiplex PCR, while the TCRdb copy is restricted to in-frame clones and leaves out a portion. The profile shows some 130,000 clones, 91% of them singletons. This specimen consisted of peripheral blood, obtained on day 0 of AZD1222 vaccination. This clonotype originated in an adult in good health. The gene calls are TRBV27 and TRBJ1-6, with D unresolved. CDR3: CASSLGSRGSSYNSPLHF. In nucleotides, the CDR3 is TGTGCCAGCAGTCTTGGATCCAGAGGTAGCTCCTATAATTCACCCCTCCACTTT.